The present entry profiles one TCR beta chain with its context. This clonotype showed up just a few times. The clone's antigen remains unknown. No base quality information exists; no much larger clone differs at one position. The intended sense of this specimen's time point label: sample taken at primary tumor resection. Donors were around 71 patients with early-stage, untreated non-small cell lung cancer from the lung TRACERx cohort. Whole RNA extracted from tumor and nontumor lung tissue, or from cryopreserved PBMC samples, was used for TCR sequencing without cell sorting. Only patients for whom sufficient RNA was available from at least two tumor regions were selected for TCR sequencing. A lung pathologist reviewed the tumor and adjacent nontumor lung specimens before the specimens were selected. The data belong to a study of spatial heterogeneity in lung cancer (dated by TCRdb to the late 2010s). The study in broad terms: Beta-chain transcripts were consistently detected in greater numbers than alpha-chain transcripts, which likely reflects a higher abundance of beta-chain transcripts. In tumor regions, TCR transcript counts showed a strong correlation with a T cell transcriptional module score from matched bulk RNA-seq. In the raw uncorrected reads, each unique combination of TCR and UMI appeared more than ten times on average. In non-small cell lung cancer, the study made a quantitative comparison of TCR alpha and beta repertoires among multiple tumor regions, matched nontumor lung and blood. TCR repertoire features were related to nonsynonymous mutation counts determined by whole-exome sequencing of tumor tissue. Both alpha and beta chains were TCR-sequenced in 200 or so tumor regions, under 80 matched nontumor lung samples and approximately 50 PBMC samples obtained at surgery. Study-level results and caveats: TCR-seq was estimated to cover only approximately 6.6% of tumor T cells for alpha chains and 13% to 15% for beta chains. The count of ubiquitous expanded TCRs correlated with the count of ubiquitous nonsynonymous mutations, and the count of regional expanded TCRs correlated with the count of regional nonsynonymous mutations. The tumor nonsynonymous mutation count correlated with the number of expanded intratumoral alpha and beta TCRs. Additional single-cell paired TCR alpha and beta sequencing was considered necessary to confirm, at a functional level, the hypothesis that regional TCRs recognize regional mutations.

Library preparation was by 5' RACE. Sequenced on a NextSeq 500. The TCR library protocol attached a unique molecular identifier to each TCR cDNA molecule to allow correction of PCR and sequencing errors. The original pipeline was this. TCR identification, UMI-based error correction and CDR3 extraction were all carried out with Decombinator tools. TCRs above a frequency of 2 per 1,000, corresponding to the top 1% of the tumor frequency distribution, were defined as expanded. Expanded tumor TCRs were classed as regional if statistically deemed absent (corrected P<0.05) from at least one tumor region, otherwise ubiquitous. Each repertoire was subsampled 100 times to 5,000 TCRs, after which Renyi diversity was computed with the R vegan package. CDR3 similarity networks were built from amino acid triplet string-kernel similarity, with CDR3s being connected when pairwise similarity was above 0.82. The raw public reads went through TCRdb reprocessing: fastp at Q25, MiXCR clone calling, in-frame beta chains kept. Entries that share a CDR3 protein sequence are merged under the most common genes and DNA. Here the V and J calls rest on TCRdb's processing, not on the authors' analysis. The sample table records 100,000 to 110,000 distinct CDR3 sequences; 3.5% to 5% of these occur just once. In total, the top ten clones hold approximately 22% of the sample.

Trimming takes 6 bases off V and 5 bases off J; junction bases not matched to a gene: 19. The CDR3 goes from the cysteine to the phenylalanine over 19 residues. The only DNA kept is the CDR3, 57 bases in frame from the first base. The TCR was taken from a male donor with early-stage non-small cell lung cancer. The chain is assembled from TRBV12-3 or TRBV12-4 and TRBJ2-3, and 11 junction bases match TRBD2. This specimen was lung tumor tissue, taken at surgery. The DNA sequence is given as TGTGCCAGCAGCCTCATCACCGGGACTAGCGGACCGGGGGTAGATACGCAGTATTTT. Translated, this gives CASSLITGTSGPGVDTQYF.